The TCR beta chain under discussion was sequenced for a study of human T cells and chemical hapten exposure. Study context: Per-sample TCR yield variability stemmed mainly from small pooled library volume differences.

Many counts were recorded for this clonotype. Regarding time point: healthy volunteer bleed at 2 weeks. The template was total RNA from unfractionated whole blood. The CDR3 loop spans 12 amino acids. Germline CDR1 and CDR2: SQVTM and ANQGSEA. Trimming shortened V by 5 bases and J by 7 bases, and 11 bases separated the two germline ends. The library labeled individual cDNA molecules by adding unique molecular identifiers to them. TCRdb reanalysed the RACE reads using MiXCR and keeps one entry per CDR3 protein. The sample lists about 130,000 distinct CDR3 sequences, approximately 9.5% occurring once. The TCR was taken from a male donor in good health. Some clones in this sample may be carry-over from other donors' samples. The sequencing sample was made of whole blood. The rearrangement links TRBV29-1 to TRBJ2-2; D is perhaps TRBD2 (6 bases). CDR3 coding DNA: TGCAGCGTTCAAGGGCGGGGCGGGGAGCTGTTTTTT. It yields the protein CSVQGRGGELFF.